Presented here are 28 T cell receptor beta chains from one specimen sequenced in a study of technical replicates of blood from a few donors. Using immunoSEQ multiplex PCR, the repertoire was profiled, and TCRdb retains in-frame clones only, with some absent. The sample yields under 85,000 clones, just under 95% seen once. The specimen sequenced was T cells isolated from PBMCs. Source of these receptors: a human donor in good health.

The J gene is TRBJ2-7, the V gene TRBV4-1, with 10 bases matching TRBD2. The germline V gene encodes CDR1 MGHRA and CDR2 YSYEKL. Trimming took 0 bases from V and 2 from J; bases not matched to a gene: 13. The CDR3 has 19 residues. The CDR3 DNA follows: TGCGCCAGCAGCCAAGATGGGCTAGCGGGAGTTTCCCAAGCCTACGAGCAGTACTTC. Protein sequence: CASSQDGLAGVSQAYEQYF.

V and J are TRBV13 and TRBJ1-1, with 7 positions matching TRBD1. J gave up 7 bases and V 2 bases, and 16 bases lay outside the gene matches. The CDR3 is made up of 17 amino acids. CDR1 PRHDT and CDR2 FYEKMQ come from the germline V gene (reference sequence). The DNA for the CDR3 is TGTGCCAGCAGCTTATCCGGGACAGCGGCCACCCACAGTGAAGCTTTCTTT. Protein product: CASSLSGTAATHSEAFF. Based on the CDR3 plus reference TRBV13 and TRBJ1-1, the full variable domain is AAGVIQSPRHLIKEKRETATLKCYPIPRHDTVYWYQQGPGQDPQFLISFYEKMQSDKGSIPDRFSAQQFSDYHSELNMSSLELGDSALYFCASSLSGTAATHSEAFFGQGTRLTVV.

The CDR3 reads CASSWDRDQPQHF. As DNA, the CDR3 is TGTGCCAGCAGCTGGGACAGGGATCAGCCCCAGCATTTT. V usage is TRBV7-9 and J usage is TRBJ1-5; 9 nucleotides align to TRBD1. The CDR3 loop spans 13 amino acids. Germline V CDR1 and CDR2: SEHNR, FQNEAQ (reference sequence). With 4 bases clipped from V and 5 bases from J, the junction kept 0 bases outside the gene matches.

The CDR3 DNA reads TGTGCCAGCAGCCAGTCAGGGAGGACTGAAGCTTTCTTT. The encoded protein is CASSQSGRTEAFF. This chain joins TRBV14 and TRBJ1-1; D possibly corresponds to TRBD1 (5 bases). The CDR3 sequence is 13 residues long. The V gene's germline CDR1 is SGHDN and CDR2 FVKESK. The V end lost 3 bases, the J end lost 5 bases, and 10 bases lay between the germline ends.

This chain joins TRBV5-1 and TRBJ1-2, with 8 positions matching TRBD1. The CDR3 is 14 amino acids. The germline V gene encodes CDR1 SGHRS and CDR2 YFSETQ. V lost 4 bases to trimming and J lost 8 bases; unmatched junction nucleotides: 10. The CDR3, as DNA: TGCGCCAGCAGCGAGGACAGGGACCGTTTAGGCTACACCTTC. Translated, it gives CASSEDRDRLGYTF. Variable domain in full (rest from reference TRBV5-1 and TRBJ1-2): KAGVTQTPRYLIKTRGQQVTLSCSPISGHRSVSWYQQTPGQGLQFLFEYFSETQRNKGNFPGRFSGRQFSNSRSEMNVSTLELGDSALYLCASSEDRDRLGYTFGSGTRLTVV.

A single count supports this clone. The chain combines TRBV30 with TRBJ2-7; weak D call: TRBD2 (6 bases). CDR3 size: 13 residues. Trimming took off 2 bases at V and 0 bases at J, with 8 bases between the two ends. Germline V gene sequence: CDR1 GTSNPN, CDR2 SVGIG (reference sequence). CDR3 in amino acids: CAWSLTSSYEQYF. The CDR3 DNA sequence: TGTGCCTGGAGTTTGACTAGCTCCTACGAGCAGTACTTC.

The CDR3 DNA is TGTGCCAGCAGCTTGGGGGCGCAGCTATACGAGCAGTACTTC. Translated, it gives CASSLGAQLYEQYF. The chain has TRBV11-2 and TRBJ2-7; possibly TRBD1 for D (6 bases). Germline values: CDR1 SGHAT, CDR2 FQNNGV. The germline V and J ends were trimmed by 3 bases and 4 bases, with 13 bases remaining between them. The CDR3 spans 14 residues.

The J gene is TRBJ2-7, the V gene TRBV5-4, with D tentatively TRBD2 (6 bases). The germline V gene encodes CDR1 SGHNT and CDR2 YYREEE (reference sequence). V lost 3 bases to trimming and J lost 0 bases, with 13 bases between them. The CDR3 has 15 amino acids. The CDR3 protein is CASSSTSLNSYEQYF. The CDR3 nucleotides are TGTGCCAGCAGCTCAACTAGCCTTAACTCCTACGAGCAGTACTTC.

The chain recombines TRBV6-1 with TRBJ1-2; no reliable D call. The CDR3 is made up of 12 amino acids. In germline, CDR1 is MNHNS, CDR2 SASEGT. Deletions cut 3 bases from V and 4 bases from J, with 6 bases between. CDR3 in amino acids: CASSDGLYGYTF. DNA of the CDR3: TGTGCCAGCAGTGACGGTCTCTATGGCTACACCTTC.

This clone is a singleton in its sample. The chain recombines TRBV13 with TRBJ1-1, with 10 bases matching TRBD1. The CDR3 totals 16 residues. Germline V gene sequence: CDR1 PRHDT, CDR2 FYEKMQ (reference sequence). With 4 bases clipped from V and 4 bases from J, the junction kept 9 bases outside the gene matches. The CDR3 DNA is TGTGCCAGCAGCTCCCGGGACAGGGGAATGGCCACTGAAGCTTTCTTT. It specifies CASSSRDRGMATEAFF.

The rearrangement uses TRBV10-3 and TRBJ1-5; 7 bases align to TRBD1. V dropped 5 bases and J dropped 5; count of bases not matched to a gene: 6. The germline V gene has CDR1 ENHRY and CDR2 SYGVKD. The CDR3 has 14 residues. CDR3 DNA: TGTGCCATCAGTCAGGGGGGTTACGATCAGCCCCAGCATTTT. It encodes CAISQGGYDQPQHF.

This sequence joins TRBV5-1 and TRBJ2-1, with 11 bases identical to TRBD2. The CDR3 totals 14 residues. Germline lookup yields CDR1 SGHRS and CDR2 YFSETQ. After removal of 5 bases from V and 5 bases from J, the junction contained 3 bases not matched to a gene. The chain's CDR3 is CASRTSGNHNEQFF. CDR3 in DNA: TGCGCCAGCAGGACTAGCGGGAACCACAATGAGCAGTTCTTC.

The V gene is TRBV12-5, the J gene TRBJ2-3; 12 bases agree with TRBD2. CDR1 is LGHNT and CDR2 is FRNRAP in the germline V gene. V lost 1 base and J lost 4; bases outside the gene matches: 0. The CDR3 is 15 amino acids. The CDR3 DNA is TGTGCTAGTGGTTTGGGACTAGCGGGAGCAGATACGCAGTATTTT. It yields the protein CASGLGLAGADTQYF. The full variable domain, in which reference TRBV12-5 and TRBJ2-3 provide the parts outside the CDR3, is DARVTQTPRHKVTEMGQEVTMRCQPILGHNTVFWYRQTMMQGLELLAYFRNRAPLDDSGMPKDRFSAEMPDATLATLKIQPSEPRDSAVYFCASGLGLAGADTQYFGPGTRLTVL.

In this sample, this clone turned up once. The rearrangement links TRBV6-5 to TRBJ2-7; weak D call: TRBD1 (5 bases). CDR1 and CDR2 from the germline V gene are MNHEY and SVGAGI. The CDR3 runs to 12 residues. Trimming shortened V by 0 bases and J by 5 bases, and 5 bases separated the two germline ends. This CDR3 is CASSYSGDEQYF. DNA of the CDR3: TGTGCCAGCAGTTACTCAGGGGACGAGCAGTACTTC.

The chain is built from TRBV6-1 and TRBJ1-2; D unclear. Germline V gene lookup returns CDR1 MNHNS and CDR2 SASEGT. V gave up 6 bases and J gave up 7 bases, with 15 bases separating them. The CDR3 is 13 amino acids. As DNA, the CDR3 is TGTGCCAGCAGGAGGTTGAGCGAGACTGGCTACACCTTC. Translated: CASRRLSETGYTF.

This chain uses TRBV18 with TRBJ1-1, with D uncertain. Germline V gene sequence: CDR1 KGHSH, CDR2 LQKENI. CDR3 size: 13 residues. Trimming stripped 2 bases from V and 11 bases from J, with 15 bases between. CDR3 residues: CASSPFEQEEAFF. In DNA form, the CDR3 reads TGTGCCAGCTCACCATTTGAGCAGGAAGAGGCTTTCTTT.

This clone was counted once. The CDR3 here is CASHSNQPQHF. The CDR3 DNA reads as TGCGCCAGCCATAGCAATCAGCCCCAGCATTTT. This rearrangement joins TRBV5-1 to TRBJ1-5, with unresolved D. Germline assignment: CDR1 SGHRS and CDR2 YFSETQ. The CDR3 is 11 residues long. Trimming cost V 7 bases and J 0 bases, with 2 bases left between them. Based on the CDR3 plus reference TRBV5-1 and TRBJ1-5, the full variable domain is KAGVTQTPRYLIKTRGQQVTLSCSPISGHRSVSWYQQTPGQGLQFLFEYFSETQRNKGNFPGRFSGRQFSNSRSEMNVSTLELGDSALYLCASHSNQPQHFGDGTRLSIL.

This chain joins TRBV5-1 and TRBJ2-7; no reliable D call. CDR1 and CDR2 from the germline V gene are SGHRS and YFSETQ. The CDR3 has 12 residues. The V end lost 0 bases, the J end lost 3 bases, and 4 bases lay between the germline ends. DNA of the CDR3: TGCGCCAGCAGCTTGGACAACTACGAGCAGTACTTC. Protein: CASSLDNYEQYF.

This clone was seen a single time. V gene TRBV30 combines with J gene TRBJ1-1; 7 nucleotides match TRBD1. There are 14 residues in the CDR3. V shed 3 bases and J 7 bases; nucleotides not matched to a gene: 11. Germline CDR1 is GTSNPN and CDR2 is SVGIG (reference sequence). CDR3 loop: CAWSRGQTIHEAFF. DNA of the CDR3: TGTGCCTGGAGCAGGGGACAGACGATCCATGAAGCTTTCTTT. The complete variable domain, with remaining parts taken from reference TRBV30 and TRBJ1-1, reads SQTIHQWPATLVQPVGSPLSLECTVEGTSNPNLYWYRQAAGRGLQLLFYSVGIGQISSEVPQNLSASRPQDRQFILSSKKLLLSDSGFYLCAWSRGQTIHEAFFGQGTRLTVV.

The chain has TRBV9 and TRBJ1-1, with D tentatively TRBD1 (6 bases). This CDR3 contains 17 residues. The germline V and J ends were trimmed by 3 bases and 8 bases, with 26 bases remaining between them. Germline loops: CDR1 SGDLS, CDR2 YYNGEE. The CDR3 spells CASSAHAAGERGSEAFF. The CDR3 DNA sequence: TGTGCCAGCAGCGCCCATGCGGCAGGGGAAAGGGGTAGCGAAGCTTTCTTT.

The DNA of the CDR3 is TGTGCCAGCAGTTTACCGGACAGGCCCTCCTACGAGCAGTACTTC. This sequence encodes CASSLPDRPSYEQYF. The chain uses TRBV28 and TRBJ2-7; 7 nucleotides match TRBD1. Per germline, CDR1 MDHEN and CDR2 SYDVKM. The CDR3 consists of 15 residues. The junction had 4 bases not matched to a gene; V was cut back by 2 bases and J by 0 bases.

This chain links TRBV7-9 with TRBJ1-1; D perhaps matches TRBD1 (5 bases). CDR1 and CDR2 from the germline V gene are SEHNR and FQNEAQ (reference sequence). The CDR3 has 16 amino acids. V was shortened by 5 bases and J by 0 bases, with 16 bases between the two germline ends. CDR3 protein: CASSTSSGVMNTEAFF. Here the CDR3 DNA reads TGTGCCAGCAGCACAAGCTCGGGGGTAATGAACACTGAAGCTTTCTTT.

This chain links TRBV4-1 with TRBJ1-2, with D perhaps TRBD1 (6 bases). The V gene's germline CDR1 is MGHRA and CDR2 YSYEKL. This CDR3 contains 15 residues. Trimming removed 4 bases from V and 1 base from J, with 13 bases in between. CDR3 DNA sequence: TGCGCCAGCAGCCCGGACAGTGGGCTTAACTATGGCTACACCTTC. Amino acids: CASSPDSGLNYGYTF.

The CDR3 sequence: CAWSGGQGNQPQHF. CDR3 DNA sequence: TGTGCCTGGAGCGGGGGGCAGGGCAATCAGCCCCAGCATTTT. This chain joins TRBV30 and TRBJ1-5; TRBD1 might be the D (6 bases). The CDR3 sequence is 14 residues long. V was cut by 3 bases and J by 2 bases, with 11 bases left in between. In germline, CDR1 is GTSNPN, CDR2 SVGIG (reference sequence).

The chain joins TRBV5-1 to TRBJ2-1; 16 bases align to TRBD2. Looked up from germline, CDR1 is SGHRS and CDR2 is YFSETQ. This CDR3 has 18 amino acids. Germline trimming cut 4 bases from V and 0 bases from J; bases unmatched to any gene: 4. CDR3: CASSQGLAGGSSYNEQFF. CDR3 nucleotide sequence: TGCGCCAGCAGCCAGGGACTAGCGGGAGGGAGCTCCTACAATGAGCAGTTCTTC.

V gene TRBV6-6 combines with J gene TRBJ1-4, with D unresolved. The V and J ends lost 4 bases and 8 bases respectively, with 11 bases between them. CDR1 is MNHNY, CDR2 SVGAGI, per germline (reference sequence). The CDR3 has 13 amino acids. CDR3 sequence: CASSLTEREKLFF. The CDR3 coding sequence is TGTGCCAGCAGTTTAACGGAGCGGGAAAAACTGTTTTTT.

The chain couples TRBV6-1 to TRBJ1-5; D is perhaps TRBD1 (5 bases). Trimming cost V 2 bases and J 7 bases, with 9 bases left between them. The germline V gene has CDR1 MNHNS and CDR2 SASEGT. The CDR3 spans 13 residues. The CDR3: CASSENGGQPQHF. CDR3 nucleotide sequence: TGTGCCAGCAGTGAAAACGGGGGGCAGCCCCAGCATTTT.

The chain combines TRBV4-1 with TRBJ2-7; 9 nucleotides agree with TRBD2. CDR3 length equals 16 residues. Germline values: CDR1 MGHRA, CDR2 YSYEKL. V dropped 4 bases and J dropped 1; count of bases not matched to a gene: 8. The CDR3 DNA sequence: TGCGCCAGCAGCCCATCCCTAGCGGGATTTTCCTACGAGCAGTACTTC. Translating gives CASSPSLAGFSYEQYF.